The sequence of this TCR beta chain was determined in a study of cytomegalovirus exposure and HLA in healthy donors. For the study at large: HLA-typed donors contributed 80 million to 85 million unique TCRs, which were held in an early data release.

Notes on the study in general: The sole available immune exposure information was CMV serostatus.

Unrecorded immune exposures were likely, despite nominal health at sampling. This clone has just one count. What it binds is not known. A multiplex PCR was run with 60 Vbeta primers and 13 Jbeta primers. TCRdb's table, derived via immunoSEQ multiplex PCR, lists solely in-frame clones and lacks some. The data contain 150,000 to 200,000 clones, under 80% of them singletons. CDR1 is SGHNT and CDR2 is YYREEE in the germline V gene (reference sequence). Unmatched junction bases numbered 6, after V lost 2 bases and J lost 5 bases. The CDR3 is 14 residues long. The source is a man aged 35 to 55 in good health and CMV-seronegative. The chain uses TRBV5-4 and TRBJ2-5; 7 nucleotides line up with TRBD2. The sequenced sample consisted of PBMCs. The DNA of the CDR3 is TGTGCCAGCAGCTTTACGGGGGGTAAGGAGACCCAGTACTTC. It translates to CASSFTGGKETQYF.